A single sample gave rise to the 29 T cell receptor beta chains below, sequenced in a study of OX40 agonist ivuxolimab in advanced cancers. Some clones are missing from TCRdb's copy, which holds only in-frame ones; the method was immunoSEQ multiplex PCR. The sample carries tens of thousands of clones, over 85% recorded once. This specimen consisted of CD4+ or CD8+ T cells sorted from blood, obtained in a trial of the OX40 agonist ivuxolimab. The receptors shown here come from an adult with an advanced solid tumor such as melanoma, head and neck, liver or kidney cancer.

This chain connects TRBV27 to TRBJ2-3, with TRBD2 matching 8 bases. Germline-derived CDR1 and CDR2 are MNHEY and SMNVEV (reference sequence). Trimming cost V 4 bases and J 4 bases; bases outside gene matches: 7. This CDR3 spans 15 amino acids. The CDR3 loop reads CASSSPGLEADTQYF. DNA of the CDR3: TGTGCCAGCAGTTCGCCGGGACTAGAAGCAGATACGCAGTATTTT.

This clone has just one count. This chain connects TRBV6-1 to TRBJ2-1, with D possibly TRBD1 on 5 matching bases. From germline, CDR1 is MNHNS and CDR2 SASEGT. The CDR3 is 15 amino acids. V was cut by 3 bases and J by 6 bases, with 15 bases left in between. The CDR3 here is CASSETAISGNEQFF. CDR3 nucleotides: TGTGCCAGCAGTGAGACAGCGATTTCCGGCAATGAGCAGTTCTTC.

The gene calls are TRBV11-2 and TRBJ2-5; D call uncertain. CDR1 is SGHAT and CDR2 is FQNNGV in the germline V gene. The V and J ends lost 4 bases and 1 base respectively, with 4 bases between them. This CDR3 spans 12 amino acids. Here the CDR3 DNA reads TGTGCCAGCAGCTCCTCCCAAGAGACCCAGTACTTC. This sequence encodes CASSSSQETQYF.

The chain carries TRBV5-1 and TRBJ2-3; 9 nucleotides align to TRBD2. J gave up 6 bases and V 6 bases, and 8 bases lay outside the gene matches. The CDR3 is 14 amino acids. Germline loops: CDR1 SGHRS, CDR2 YFSETQ. CDR3 coding DNA: TGCGCCAGCACGGCGTCTAGCGGGGTGGATACGCAGTATTTT. This codes for CASTASSGVDTQYF.

This chain joins TRBV11-3 and TRBJ2-2; D is ambiguous. Per germline, CDR1 SGHNT and CDR2 YENEEA. This CDR3 spans 14 amino acids. The V and J ends lost 5 bases and 4 bases respectively, with 11 bases between them. This CDR3 reads CASSPDSFTGELFF. DNA for the CDR3: TGTGCCAGCAGCCCAGACTCCTTCACCGGGGAGCTGTTTTTT.

The rearrangement uses TRBV7-3 and TRBJ2-5; TRBD2 aligns across 8 bases. V dropped 8 bases and J dropped 4; count of bases not matched to a gene: 6. The CDR3 is 13 residues long. Germline CDR1 is SGHTA and CDR2 is FQGTGA. In DNA, the CDR3 is TGTGCCAGCTCCGGGGGGGTCGGAGAGACCCAGTACTTC. Residues: CASSGGVGETQYF.

This clone came up a few times. The J gene is TRBJ1-2, the V gene TRBV7-2; D might be TRBD1 (6 bases). The germline V and J ends were trimmed by 4 bases and 10 bases, with 13 bases remaining between them. Germline CDR1 SGHTA, CDR2 FQGNSA. The CDR3 spans 12 residues. The CDR3 nucleotides are TGTGCCAGCAGCTGGGGGACACCCGACTACACCTTC. This gives the protein CASSWGTPDYTF.

The rearrangement joins TRBV9 to TRBJ1-1; D is unclear. There are 15 residues in the CDR3. Germline CDR1 and CDR2: SGDLS and YYNGEE. V dropped 3 bases and J dropped 0 bases, with 12 bases sitting between them. The CDR3 region has the DNA TGTGCCAGCAGCGCGGAGTTAACTATGAACACTGAAGCTTTCTTT. This gives the protein CASSAELTMNTEAFF.

V gene TRBV2 combines with J gene TRBJ1-2; no definite D call. Germline V gene sequence: CDR1 SNHLY, CDR2 FYNNEI. Trimming cost V 4 bases and J 4 bases, with 16 bases left between them. The CDR3 length is 15 residues. The CDR3 sequence is CASSGQGPGLYGYTF. DNA of the CDR3: TGTGCCAGCAGTGGTCAAGGGCCAGGCCTCTATGGCTACACCTTC.

The gene calls are TRBV29-1 and TRBJ1-1; the match to TRBD1 covers 7 bases. V was pared by 6 bases and J by 0 bases, with 7 bases of the junction left unmatched. CDR1 and CDR2 from the germline V gene are SQVTM and ANQGSEA. The CDR3 is 14 residues long. CDR3 coding DNA: TGCAGCGTCGGCCAAGGGGGCATGAACACTGAAGCTTTCTTT. This codes for CSVGQGGMNTEAFF.

V gene TRBV6-1 combines with J gene TRBJ2-1; TRBD1 matches at 9 bases. The CDR3 consists of 14 residues. The V segment lost 7 bases and the J segment 6 bases; nucleotides outside the gene matches: 7. Germline loops: CDR1 MNHNS, CDR2 SASEGT. CDR3 coding DNA: TGTGCCAGCAACGAGAGGGACAGGGCCAATGAGCAGTTCTTC. It is translated as CASNERDRANEQFF.

The chain carries TRBV6-1 and TRBJ1-5; D possibly corresponds to TRBD1 (5 bases). Germline V gene sequence: CDR1 MNHNS, CDR2 SASEGT. This CDR3 contains 16 residues. Trimming removed 0 bases from V and 0 bases from J, with 9 bases in between. CDR3 in DNA: TGTGCCAGCAGTGAAGCCCGGGGACCTAGCAATCAGCCCCAGCATTTT. It specifies CASSEARGPSNQPQHF.

The chain carries TRBV9 and TRBJ1-2; weak D call: TRBD1 (6 bases). The CDR3 length is 14 residues. The V and J ends lost 3 bases and 3 bases respectively, with 12 bases between them. The germline CDR1 and CDR2 sequences are SGDLS and YYNGEE. The CDR3 sequence: CASSGGASDYGYTF. The DNA of the CDR3 is TGTGCCAGCAGCGGGGGGGCCTCTGACTATGGCTACACCTTC.

The CDR3 loop reads CASSHRGAGLGTGELFF. The CDR3 bases are TGTGCCAGCAGCCACCGCGGAGCGGGGCTTGGCACCGGGGAGCTGTTTTTT. This chain connects TRBV7-2 to TRBJ2-2; 7 positions match TRBD2. Germline V gives CDR1 SGHTA, CDR2 FQGNSA. V lost 5 bases and J lost 4; bases outside the gene matches: 13. CDR3 length equals 17 residues.

The chain uses TRBV18 and TRBJ2-5; 7 nucleotides match TRBD2. Trimming cost V 2 bases and J 5 bases; bases outside gene matches: 14. Germline V gene lookup returns CDR1 KGHSH and CDR2 LQKENI. The CDR3 loop spans 17 amino acids. The CDR3 DNA sequence: TGTGCCAGCTCACCAGCTCGAGCGGGGAGGCAAAGCGAGACCCAGTACTTC. Its protein product is CASSPARAGRQSETQYF.

This clone was picked up one time. This rearrangement joins TRBV28 to TRBJ2-7, with 7 bases aligning to TRBD1. The CDR3 covers 16 residues. Germline V gives CDR1 MDHEN, CDR2 SYDVKM. V was pared by 5 bases and J by 1 base, with 11 bases of the junction left unmatched. CDR3 in DNA: TGTGCCAGCAGTCAGGACAGGCTTTCGGGGTCCTACGAGCAGTACTTC. This translates into CASSQDRLSGSYEQYF.

This clone has only one observation. The J gene is TRBJ1-1, the V gene TRBV6-1, with D unclear. Germline CDR1 MNHNS, CDR2 SASEGT. V was clipped by 8 bases and J by 0 bases, with 10 bases between them. The CDR3 contains 13 residues. CDR3 sequence reads: CASVELMNTEAFF. In DNA, the CDR3 is TGTGCCAGCGTGGAGCTCATGAACACTGAAGCTTTCTTT.

V is TRBV5-4 and J is TRBJ2-1; maybe TRBD1 (6 bases). The CDR3 extends over 15 amino acids. Trimming removed 5 bases from V and 0 bases from J, with 12 bases in between. Germline V gives CDR1 SGHNT, CDR2 YYREEE (reference sequence). The CDR3: CASRPGGSSYNEQFF. The CDR3 DNA sequence: TGTGCCAGCAGGCCTGGGGGCAGCTCCTACAATGAGCAGTTCTTC.

The chain uses TRBV7-9 and TRBJ2-6, with D tentatively TRBD2 (5 bases). Germline V gene lookup returns CDR1 SEHNR and CDR2 FQNEAQ (reference sequence). The V gene lost 1 base and the J gene lost 0 bases, with 7 bases spanning the gap. The CDR3 has 16 residues. The CDR3 nucleotides are TGTGCCAGCAGCTTAGTCACTAGCTCTGGGGCCAACGTCCTGACTTTC. This gives the protein CASSLVTSSGANVLTF.

This rearrangement joins TRBV19 to TRBJ2-5, with D possibly called TRBD1 or TRBD2 (5 bases each). Deletions cut 1 base from V and 5 bases from J, with 14 bases between. CDR1 LNHDA and CDR2 SQIVND come from the germline V gene (reference sequence). The CDR3 has 15 residues. The CDR3 nucleotides read TGTGCCAGTAGTATAGTGAGGGCAGGGAAGGAGACCCAGTACTTC. Protein product: CASSIVRAGKETQYF. Supplemented by reference TRBV19 and TRBJ2-5, the full variable domain reads DGGITQSPKYLFRKEGQNVTLSCEQNLNHDAMYWYRQDPGQGLRLIYYSQIVNDFQKGDIAEGYSVSREKKESFPLTVTSAQKNPTAFYLCASSIVRAGKETQYFGPGTRLLVL.

The chain is built from TRBV12-5 and TRBJ1-2; no clear D. V lost 5 bases and J 0 bases, leaving 7 bases between the germline ends. Germline V CDR1 and CDR2: LGHNT, FRNRAP. The CDR3 covers 13 residues. CDR3 in amino acids: CASGTDANYGYTF. The CDR3 nucleotides are TGTGCTAGTGGTACCGACGCTAACTATGGCTACACCTTC. The whole variable domain, filled in from reference TRBV12-5 and TRBJ1-2, reads DARVTQTPRHKVTEMGQEVTMRCQPILGHNTVFWYRQTMMQGLELLAYFRNRAPLDDSGMPKDRFSAEMPDATLATLKIQPSEPRDSAVYFCASGTDANYGYTFGSGTRLTVV.

The rearrangement links TRBV5-1 to TRBJ2-1; 11 bases line up with TRBD2. V trimming: 4 bases; J trimming: 8 bases; junction bases outside the gene matches: 5. The CDR3 has 14 residues. Germline V gene lookup returns CDR1 SGHRS and CDR2 YFSETQ. Written as DNA, the CDR3 is TGCGCCAGCAGCCCACTAGCGGGGGATTATGAGCAGTTCTTC. It yields the protein CASSPLAGDYEQFF.

The chain is built from TRBV30 and TRBJ2-7; D is ambiguous. Germline CDR1 is GTSNPN and CDR2 is SVGIG (reference sequence). CDR3 size: 13 residues. Trimming left V 2 bases short and J 5 bases short, with 13 bases between. CDR3 in DNA: TGTGCCTGGAGTACCGGGTTTCAGAACGAGCAGTACTTC. Amino acids: CAWSTGFQNEQYF.

J is TRBJ1-6 and V is TRBV30; D is unclear. The ends were cut back, 3 bases at V and 0 bases at J, with 21 bases in the middle. The V gene's germline CDR1 is GTSNPN and CDR2 SVGIG (reference sequence). The CDR3 spans 19 residues. The CDR3 spells CAWSNSEGLVSSYNSPLHF. CDR3 DNA: TGTGCCTGGAGCAACAGCGAAGGGTTGGTGAGCTCCTATAATTCACCCCTCCACTTT.

DNA for the CDR3: TGTGCCAGCAGCGTAGGCGGTGAATTGGGATTTTACGAGCAGTACTTC. Translated: CASSVGGELGFYEQYF. This chain connects TRBV9 to TRBJ2-7; D is unclear. CDR1 is SGDLS and CDR2 is YYNGEE in the germline V gene. Deletions cut 0 bases from V and 4 bases from J, with 17 bases between. This CDR3 has 16 residues.

This chain connects TRBV7-9 to TRBJ2-1; D remains ambiguous. Germline values: CDR1 SEHNR, CDR2 FQNEAQ (reference sequence). Trimming removed 5 bases from V and 0 bases from J, with 5 bases in between. CDR3 length: 13 residues. The CDR3 reads CASSQSSYNEQFF. The CDR3 DNA sequence: TGTGCCAGCAGCCAAAGCTCCTACAATGAGCAGTTCTTC. Based on the CDR3 plus reference TRBV7-9 and TRBJ2-1, the full variable domain is DTGVSQNPRHKITKRGQNVTFRCDPISEHNRLYWYRQTLGQGPEFLTYFQNEAQLEKSRLLSDRFSAERPKGSFSTLEIQRTEQGDSAMYLCASSQSSYNEQFFGPGTRLTVL.

This chain links TRBV11-1 with TRBJ2-5, with D perhaps given as TRBD1 or TRBD2 (5 bases each). Per the germline V gene, CDR1 is SGHAT and CDR2 is FQDESV (reference sequence). V was trimmed by 2 bases and J by 2 bases, leaving 12 bases between them. The length of the CDR3 is 15 residues. CDR3 coding DNA: TGTGCCAGCAGCTTAATGAGGGGAAGTCAAGAGACCCAGTACTTC. It yields the protein CASSLMRGSQETQYF.

The chain's CDR3 is CASTPAANYGYTF. The CDR3 DNA follows: TGTGCCAGCACCCCCGCAGCTAACTATGGCTACACCTTC. The chain uses TRBV6-6 and TRBJ1-2; D not certain. The CDR3 extends over 13 amino acids. Trimming stripped 7 bases from V and 0 bases from J, with 9 bases between. Germline-derived CDR1 and CDR2 are MNHNY and SVGAGI (reference sequence).

The chain has TRBV6-1 and TRBJ2-5, with D maybe TRBD1 (6 bases). Germline V gives CDR1 MNHNS, CDR2 SASEGT. CDR3 length: 13 amino acids. The V and J ends lost 4 bases and 7 bases respectively, with 13 bases between them. Here the CDR3 DNA reads TGTGCCAGCAGTGTTGGACAGTCGGTGACCCAGTACTTC. Translated, it gives CASSVGQSVTQYF.